This T cell receptor (beta chain) is drawn from a study of response to subunit inactivated influenza vaccine. Study-level points and caveats: Authors proposed each seasonal influenza vaccination draws in few new T cells.

TCRdb reanalysed the RT-PCR reads using MiXCR and keeps one entry per CDR3 protein. The table records under 850,000 distinct CDR3 sequences, less than 20% of them present only once. Germline V gives CDR1 SGHRS, CDR2 YFSETQ. The CDR3 has 14 residues. Trimming pared 3 bases from V and 4 bases from J, leaving 8 bases between. This clonotype came up a few times. The antigen is undetermined. The sequences come from PBMCs from blood, collected roughly 5 days after vaccination. The clonotype was recovered from a man aged 50 or older who received an inactivated influenza vaccine. V is TRBV5-1 and J is TRBJ1-6, with D uncertain. Here the CDR3 DNA reads TGCGCCAGCAGCTCGGAGGCTTATAATTCACCCCTCCACTTT. It is translated as CASSSEAYNSPLHF.